This entry describes one T cell receptor (beta chain). It has no known antigen specificity. An end of the junction does not agree with germline; a read error may underlie this. This entry is derived from a study of cytomegalovirus exposure and HLA in healthy donors (dated by TCRdb to 2017 to 2019). Regarding the study in general: In an earlier analysis of approximately 640 of the donors, 250 to 300 Gb of sequence data and roughly 100 million unique TCR beta sequences from roughly 190 million T cells were reported. The genetic ancestry cluster associated with self-reported Caucasian donors included over 80% of the roughly 360 genotyped donors. Typing coverage varied by locus: roughly 620-640 donors for A, B, C, DRB1 and DQB1; approximately 500 for DQA1; approximately 570 for DPA1; some 470 for DPB1. Approximately 300 gigabases of sequencing data and tens of millions of unique TCR sequences were included in an early release covering roughly 600 HLA-typed donors. In an earlier analysis of more than 550 of the donors, high-throughput TCR beta sequencing was used to judge whether each TCR beta V gene segment behaved as functional or pseudogenic. Rather than using new phenotypic data, the later analysis identified candidate immune exposures from TCR beta sequences and from how often those sequences occurred across donors. Genome-wide SNP genotypes for about 65% of the 666 donors were used in a later genetic analysis, which treated that subset as a discovery cohort. To predict cytomegalovirus infection status, the study combined high-throughput TCR immunosequencing, statistical association of individual TCRs with disease status, and machine learning. Both class I and class II loci were covered by HLA typing, at four-digit resolution. The T cell repertoires of around 730 subjects were profiled by immunosequencing and related to cytomegalovirus serostatus. Every repertoire in the discovery cohort had been generated on one and the same sequencing platform. The study aimed to test whether cataloging public T cell receptors could reveal signatures of past pathogen exposure. Donor age, sex, ethnicity and CMV serostatus were compiled alongside the repertoire data. Because of strong linkage in the cohort, five DR-DQ haplotypes were treated as single units for association and clustering. Besides the first cohort of some 670 subjects, a separate validation cohort made up of 120 different subjects was used. In a later analysis, previously published TCR beta repertoires from roughly 710 donors were re-analyzed and high-resolution HLA genotyping was added so that TCR occurrence patterns could be studied. Among about 370 genotyped donors of the cohort, an average of roughly 230,000 unique TCR beta nucleotide sequences was sequenced per donor, of which roughly 17% were non-productive.

In total, roughly 670 healthy bone marrow donors made up the cohort. All cohort members were sampled while nominally healthy, although unrecorded immune exposures were likely present. The donor tested CMV seropositive and was one of the 289 seropositive cohort members. A peripheral blood sample was collected from each donor, and TCR beta sequencing was performed on peripheral blood mononuclear cells. Genomic DNA was extracted from the blood cell samples with the Qiagen DNeasy Blood Extraction Kit. Libraries were prepared through the immunoSEQ multiplex PCR assay. A mixture of 60 forward primers for TCR Vbeta segments and 13 reverse primers for TCR Jbeta segments was used in the multiplex PCR. A multiplex PCR assay on genomic DNA amplified the CDR3 region of rearranged TCR beta genes. The Illumina HiSeq System was used to sequence the amplified TCR beta libraries as 87-base-pair reads. Processing in the source paper ran as follows. A later analysis tallied about 77 million unique TCR beta chains across the roughly 610 repertoires, and approximately 12 million of those chains were shared by two or more donors. A nearest-neighbor algorithm error-corrected the raw reads and collapsed the reads into unique sequences, merging closely related sequences to remove PCR and sequencing errors. Alignment of CDR3 sequences to IMGT reference sequences was used to assign V, D and J gene segments. For a sequence to be retained, a match of at least six nucleotides to both a V gene segment and a J gene segment was required. Rearrangements were classified as productive when the CDR3 lacked stop codons and remained in frame with V and J, and all other rearrangements were classified as non-productive. Following IMGT convention, CDR3 was defined as the stretch from the second conserved V-encoded cysteine up to the conserved J-encoded phenylalanine. The earlier analysis of approximately 590 of the donors excluded any sequence lacking an unambiguous match to a single V gene segment. In an earlier analysis of roughly 600 of the donors, a V segment was called functional when productive rearrangements were above 56.7%, and segregating when the standard deviation between donors exceeded 5%. To diagnose cytomegalovirus status from the catalog of TCR beta chain sequences, a statistical classification framework was built. In a later analysis, V and J genes were assigned by comparing TCR nucleotide sequences against IMGT/GENE-DB human TR gene sequences. The TCRdist pipeline was used in a later analysis to assign CDR3 sequences and most-parsimonious VDJ recombination scenarios. In a later analysis, each TCR beta chain was defined by its CDR3 amino acid sequence together with its V-gene family, and reads without a unique V-gene family were excluded. A later analysis removed nearly 600 highly shared, low-generation-probability nucleotide sequences to deal with suspected cross-contamination and a sequencing artifact. A later analysis calculated a clonal expansion index for each public chain from normalized within-repertoire ranks of inferred template counts. In a later analysis, generation probabilities were computed with a VDJ recombination model fitted to out-of-frame rearrangements, and the resulting probabilities were checked against IGoR. In a later analysis, TCR-TCR, TCR-HLA and TCR-CMV co-occurrence was scored with hypergeometric tests, and a repertoire-size bias correction was applied to TCR pairs. False discovery rates were estimated in a later analysis by permuting HLA or CMV assignments 20 times. In a later analysis, co-occurring TCRs were grouped with DBSCAN, and TCRdist sequence similarity was added when clustering was performed within HLA-allele-positive subsets. Repertoires with fewer than 30,000 or more than 120,000 public chains, plus five repertoires with anomalous nucleotide sharing, were excluded from co-occurrence clustering. TCRdb took over this immuneACCESS table, retaining in-frame rearrangements with V and J assigned. Such tables are incomplete; in checked studies, under half of the missing clones stem from an unresolved V gene, and the remainder is unexplained. That table gives V, J and clone size, and the DNA gave D and trimming. For this sample the table gives under 100,000 clones, of which approximately 70% were detected only once. Together, the top ten hold less than 15% of the sample.

From a lookup of the germline V gene, CDR1 and CDR2 are SGHVS and FQNEAQ. The CDR3 has 11 amino acids, counting the end cysteine and phenylalanine. The kept DNA is CDR3 alone, 33 bases in frame from the first base. General conclusions and limits of the study: A later genetic analysis associated a missense DCLRE1C variant with V-gene and J-gene trimming of TCR beta chains, and an independent cohort replicated the association. Correlated functional status among segregating V segments might reflect linkage disequilibrium, but an unknown experimental factor could not be ruled out. The only immune exposure information available for the cohort was CMV serostatus. Some IMGT-functional V segments, including TRBV6-2 and TRBV6-3, could not be distinguished by the 87-base-pair reads and were therefore excluded. A later analysis found that most CMV-associated TCR beta chains appeared HLA-restricted, with HLA associations seemingly driven largely by CMV exposure. According to a later analysis, parvovirus B19, influenza, CMV and Epstein-Barr virus appeared linked to several top co-occurrence clusters. A cluster of highly shared sequence variants was judged likely to be a technical artifact of the sequencing pipeline. In this cohort, only TCR beta chains were sequenced, and detectable features were limited by the absence of alpha or paired-chain data. In a later analysis, HLA-associated TCR beta chains were found to be more clonally expanded and to have lower generation probabilities than equally common non-associated chains. A later genetic analysis reported fewer N-insertions in productive TCRs among donors in an Asian-associated ancestry cluster than the roughly 720-donor mean. Because HLA typing was unavailable for some donors at each locus, only the typed subset was used in association tests. A later analysis found that TCR association rates varied across HLA loci, with DRB1 alleles showing the most associated TCRs and HLA-C alleles the fewest. Most TCR sequences were seen in very few donors, while some public TCRs were found in many individuals. The presence/absence analyses assumed that sequencing depth was roughly uniform across donors, and that assumption may not be true. Because counts were too low, seventeen rarely observed V segments, including chromosome 9 orphons, were excluded from the earlier analysis of 587 of the donors. An earlier analysis of around 540 of the donors showed that most TCR beta V segments appeared in productive rearrangements either about 90% or about 30% of the time, which broadly matched IMGT annotations. The authors suggested that the approach could potentially be extended to other disease states and immunological phenotypes. A later analysis associated some 17,000 TCR beta sequences with specific HLA alleles at a false discovery rate of 0.05. The classifier was reported to diagnose cytomegalovirus status with high specificity and sensitivity in both the original cohort and the validation cohort. When HLA alleles, especially DR and DQ, strongly co-occurred, attributing TCR associations to individual alleles was difficult. In the study, 150 to 200 TCR beta chains were listed as associated with cytomegalovirus. In vitro tests confirmed that three of the cytomegalovirus-associated TCR beta chains recognize cytomegalovirus antigens. A further reported finding was that TCR beta sequences accurately predicted the HLA-A and HLA-B alleles for most subjects in the first cohort.

Recombination connected TRBV7-8 to TRBJ2-7; the D gene is perhaps TRBD2, from 6 matching bases. This TCR was recovered from a woman aged 45 to 65 in good health and CMV-seropositive. The source material was PBMCs. DNA sequence: TGCGCGTCCGGGAGAGGCTACGAGCAGTACTTC. Translated, it gives CASGRGYEQYF.